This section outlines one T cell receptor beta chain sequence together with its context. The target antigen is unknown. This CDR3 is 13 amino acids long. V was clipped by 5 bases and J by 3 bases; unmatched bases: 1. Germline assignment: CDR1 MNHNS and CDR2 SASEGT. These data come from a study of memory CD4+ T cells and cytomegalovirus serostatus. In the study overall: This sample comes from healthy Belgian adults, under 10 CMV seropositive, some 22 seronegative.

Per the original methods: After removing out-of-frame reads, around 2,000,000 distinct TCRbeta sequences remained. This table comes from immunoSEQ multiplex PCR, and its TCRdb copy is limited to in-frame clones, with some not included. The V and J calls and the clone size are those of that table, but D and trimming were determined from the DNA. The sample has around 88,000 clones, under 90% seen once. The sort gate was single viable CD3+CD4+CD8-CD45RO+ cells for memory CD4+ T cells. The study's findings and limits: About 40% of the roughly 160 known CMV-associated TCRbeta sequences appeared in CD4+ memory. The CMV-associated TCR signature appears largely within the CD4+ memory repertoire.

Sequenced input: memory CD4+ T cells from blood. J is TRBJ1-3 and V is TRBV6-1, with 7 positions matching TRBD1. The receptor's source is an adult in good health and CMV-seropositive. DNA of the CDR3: TGTGCCAGCAGTTGGGACAGTGGAAACACCATATATTTT. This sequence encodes CASSWDSGNTIYF.